The TCR beta chain under discussion was sequenced for a study of blood T cells in healthy people across ages. Study outcomes and limitations: The study could not conclusively compare naive and antigen-experienced cells, given its unsorted PBMCs.

A remark on this clonotype: Antigen unknown.

The authors ran a second PCR of roughly 6 to 12 cycles using a sample-barcoded 5' primer and a J-beta primer mix. The template-switch adaptor, which had 12 random nucleotides, put a tag on each cDNA molecule. TCRdb passed the 5' RACE reads through MiXCR, listing each CDR3 protein once. The sample includes 800,000 to 950,000 distinct CDR3 sequences, 25% to 30% of them seen just once. Looked up from germline, CDR1 is KGHDR and CDR2 is SFDVKD. V was clipped by 2 bases and J by 6 bases, with 8 bases between them. This CDR3 is 13 amino acids long. The same data also contributed to another study, on T cells of mothers and their children. That study adds: Sequencing got over 10 million TCR beta CDR3 reads from each mother and about 2.9 million from each child.

The material sequenced was blood. This TCR was sampled from a woman aged 40 to 50 in good health. This rearrangement joins TRBV24-1 to TRBJ2-3; D call uncertain. CDR3 protein: CATSDSGGDTQYF. CDR3 nucleotides: TGTGCCACCAGTGATTCCGGTGGGGATACGCAGTATTTT.